This T cell receptor beta chain was profiled in a study of type 1 and type 2 diabetes patients. Overall study context: Samples came from type 1 diabetic, type 2 diabetic or nondiabetic people, recruited in China. From PBMCs, CD4+ and CD8+ T cells were isolated by magnetic microbeads. Study findings and constraints: Type 1 diabetes repertoires were significantly less diverse than type 2 diabetes ones. Age and gender were not matched between study groups.

Germline V gene lookup returns CDR1 LGHDT and CDR2 YNNKEL (reference sequence). Trimming removed 8 bases from V and 3 bases from J; junction bases left unmatched: 12. This CDR3 is built from 17 residues. As concerns this clonotype: Antigen unknown.

Amplification started from genomic DNA. Multiplex PCR with 30 forward and 13 reverse primers amplified the TCR beta CDR3. TCRdb fed the multiplex PCR reads into MiXCR, producing one record per CDR3 protein. The table lists 270,000 or so distinct CDR3 sequences, around 47% of them singletons, with roughly 13% in the top ten. The source material was peripheral blood mononuclear cells (PBMCs). The J gene is TRBJ2-7, the V gene TRBV3-1; 14 nucleotides agree with TRBD2. The TCR originated in a young man with type 2 diabetes. The CDR3 reads CASRGLGLAGAGYEQYF. The CDR3 nucleotides are TGTGCCAGCCGGGGATTGGGACTAGCGGGAGCGGGCTACGAGCAGTACTTC.